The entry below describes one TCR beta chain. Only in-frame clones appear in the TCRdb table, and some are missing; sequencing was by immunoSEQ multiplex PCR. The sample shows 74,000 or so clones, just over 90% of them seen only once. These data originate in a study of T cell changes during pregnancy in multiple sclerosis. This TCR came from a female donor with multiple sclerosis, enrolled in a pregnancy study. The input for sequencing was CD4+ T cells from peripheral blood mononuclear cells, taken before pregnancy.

CDR3 sequence: CASRLNRVYHYEQYF. The CDR3 DNA reads TGTGCAAGTCGATTGAACAGGGTTTACCACTACGAGCAGTACTTC. This chain links TRBV12-2 with TRBJ2-7; TRBD1 was called by the table and not checked on the DNA. TRBV12-2 is tagged as a pseudogene. CDR3 length: 15 amino acids.